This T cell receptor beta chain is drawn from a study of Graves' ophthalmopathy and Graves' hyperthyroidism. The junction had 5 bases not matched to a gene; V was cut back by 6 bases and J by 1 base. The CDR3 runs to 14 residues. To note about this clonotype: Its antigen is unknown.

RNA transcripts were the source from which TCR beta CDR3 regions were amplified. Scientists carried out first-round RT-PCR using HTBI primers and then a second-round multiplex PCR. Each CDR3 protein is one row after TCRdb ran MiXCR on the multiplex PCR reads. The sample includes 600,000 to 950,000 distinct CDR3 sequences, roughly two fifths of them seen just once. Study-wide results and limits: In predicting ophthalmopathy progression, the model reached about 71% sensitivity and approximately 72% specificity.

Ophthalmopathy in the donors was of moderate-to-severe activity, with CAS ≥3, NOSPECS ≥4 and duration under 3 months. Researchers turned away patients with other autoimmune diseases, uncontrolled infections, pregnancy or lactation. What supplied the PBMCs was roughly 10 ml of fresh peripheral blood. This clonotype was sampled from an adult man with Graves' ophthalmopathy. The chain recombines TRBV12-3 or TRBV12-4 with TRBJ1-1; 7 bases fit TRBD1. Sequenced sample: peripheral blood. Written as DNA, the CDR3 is TGTGCCAGCAGACTGGGACAGCGGAACACTGAAGCTTTCTTT. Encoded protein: CASRLGQRNTEAFF.